This TCR beta chain is from a study of cytomegalovirus exposure and HLA in healthy donors. Findings and limits, study-wide: A list of 150 to 200 TCR beta chains associated with cytomegalovirus was given. Sequencing depth across donors, presence/absence analyses assumed, was roughly uniform. For most TCR sequences rarity was the rule, although some public TCRs occurred in many donors.

As concerns this clone: The antigen remains unidentified.

Germline CDR1 reads SGHVS; CDR2 reads FQNEAQ. The CDR3 runs 13 residues. V lost 5 bases to trimming and J lost 2 bases, with 10 bases between them. Amplification used 60 Vbeta primers and 13 Jbeta primers. Clones were sequenced by immunoSEQ multiplex PCR, and TCRdb holds only the in-frame ones, with some missing. The sample consists of approximately 150,000 clones, roughly 74% of them appearing once. The chain couples TRBV7-8 to TRBJ2-7; D perhaps matches TRBD2 (5 bases). The origin of this receptor is a man aged 18 to 30 in good health and CMV-seropositive. The sample consisted of PBMCs. Here the CDR3 DNA reads TGTGCCAGCAGCCGAACTAGGGCCTACGAGCAGTACTTC. Amino acid sequence: CASSRTRAYEQYF.